This is a list of T cell receptor beta chains from one sample in a study of OX40 agonist ivuxolimab in advanced cancers. Sequencing used immunoSEQ multiplex PCR; TCRdb keeps in-frame clones, though not all of them. The sample records roughly 70,000 clones, around 80% being singletons. Sequences were derived from CD4+ or CD8+ T cells sorted from blood, sampled in a trial of the OX40 agonist ivuxolimab. These receptors were obtained from an adult with an advanced solid tumor such as melanoma, head and neck, liver or kidney cancer. Both conserved end residues are trimmed from each CDR3.

>TRBV18|TRBJ1-1
ASSPAGNTEAF
>TRBV28|TRBJ1-1
ASSSRRTGKTEAF
>TRBV28|TRBJ1-6
ASSSPHSPLH
>TRBV7-2|TRBJ2-7
ASSSQQGAGEQY
>TRBV7-2|TRBJ2-3
ASSLTGGRPDTQY
>TRBV5-5|TRBJ2-5
ASRPRQGKRMGTQY
>TRBV7-2|TRBJ2-1
ASSLRLAGYNEQF
>TRBV18|TRBJ1-3
ASSPQGDPGNTIY
>TRBV6-1|TRBJ1-5
ASKAIRNQPQH
>TRBV27|TRBJ2-7
ASSRDRISYEQY